This section outlines one T cell receptor beta chain sequence together with its context. What it binds is not known. Combining a sample-barcoded 5' primer with a J-beta primer mix, a second PCR ran for about 6 to 11 cycles. Via MiXCR, TCRdb re-called the 5' RACE reads, giving one row per CDR3 protein. In the table there are 1.2 million to 1.5 million distinct CDR3 sequences, around 55% of which are singletons. These data originate in a study of blood T cells in healthy people across ages. Study-wide points: The recorded TCR beta diversity per million T cells decreased in a roughly linear manner with age. Naive CD4+ cell counts and diversity both ran higher in long-lived than in aged donors.

The TCR originated in a young man in good health. Sequencing was performed on blood.

The CDR3, as DNA: TGTGCCGCTTCCCCAGTAGGGGACTCCTACAATGAGCAGTTCTTC. This encodes CAASPVGDSYNEQFF. V usage is TRBV6-5 and J usage is TRBJ2-1; D perhaps matches TRBD1 (5 bases). Trimming removed 11 bases from V and 0 bases from J, with 17 bases in between. From germline, CDR1 is MNHEY and CDR2 SVGAGI. CDR3 length: 15 amino acids.